This T cell receptor (beta chain) emerged from a study of cytomegalovirus exposure and HLA in healthy donors. General study findings and limits: Per published reports, the classifier diagnosed cytomegalovirus status with high specificity and sensitivity. In most subjects, TCR beta sequences reportedly gave accurate predictions of HLA-A and HLA-B alleles.

About this clone: Its target is unknown.

This CDR3 has 14 amino acids. Looked up from germline, CDR1 is SGHRS and CDR2 is YFSETQ. Trimming took 3 bases from V and 6 from J; bases not matched to a gene: 3. Vbeta (60) and Jbeta (13) primers were used in the PCR. The repertoire was sequenced with immunoSEQ multiplex PCR; TCRdb's copy has only in-frame clones and lacks some. The sample consists of 150,000 to 200,000 clones, 70% to 90% of them appearing once. The chain is built from TRBV5-1 and TRBJ2-5; 12 bases map to TRBD2. Sequencing input: PBMCs. The receptor comes from a woman between 18 and 29 years old in good health and CMV-seronegative. The CDR3 sequence is CASSSLAGGKTQYF. DNA of the CDR3: TGCGCCAGCAGCTCCCTAGCGGGAGGGAAGACCCAGTACTTC.